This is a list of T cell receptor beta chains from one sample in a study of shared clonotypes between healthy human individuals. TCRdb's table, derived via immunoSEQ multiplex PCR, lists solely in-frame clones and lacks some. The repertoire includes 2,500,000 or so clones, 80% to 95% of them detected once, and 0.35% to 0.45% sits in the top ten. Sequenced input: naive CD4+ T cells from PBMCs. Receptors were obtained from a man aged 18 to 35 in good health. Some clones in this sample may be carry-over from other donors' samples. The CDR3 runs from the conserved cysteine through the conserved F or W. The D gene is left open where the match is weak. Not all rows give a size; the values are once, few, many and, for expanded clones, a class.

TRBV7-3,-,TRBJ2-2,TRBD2,TGTGCCAGCAGCTTAAGAGCGGGAACTAGCACCGGGGAGCTGTTTTTT,CASSLRAGTSTGELFF
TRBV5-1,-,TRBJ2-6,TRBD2,TGCGCCAGCAGCTTGGCGGGGGGGCTGAGCTCTGGGGCCAACGTCCTGACTTTC,CASSLAGGLSSGANVLTF
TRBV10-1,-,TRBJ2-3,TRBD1,TGCGCCAGCAGTATTCAACAGGGGGCTAGCACAGATACGCAGTATTTT,CASSIQQGASTDTQYF
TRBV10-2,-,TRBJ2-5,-,TGCGCCACCGCGACAGGGAGGGAGACCCAGTACTTC,CATATGRETQYF
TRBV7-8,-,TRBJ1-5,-,TGTGCCAGCAGCTTACTTTCGCCGCCGGGCAATCAGCCCCAGCATTTT,CASSLLSPPGNQPQHF
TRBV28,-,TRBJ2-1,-,TGTGCCAGCAGTTTTTCGGGGGCGGTAGCCTACAATGAGCAGTTCTTC,CASSFSGAVAYNEQFF
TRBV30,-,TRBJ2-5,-,TGTGCCTGGACCGCAGATCTCCGGGGGACCCAGTACTTC,CAWTADLRGTQYF
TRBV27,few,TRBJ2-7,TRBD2,TGTGCCAGCCATAAACAGGGACTAGCGGTGAACTACGAGCAGTACTTC,CASHKQGLAVNYEQYF
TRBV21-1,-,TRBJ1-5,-,TGTGCCAGCAGCAAAGTGTCAGGGGACCCTAAGCCCCAGCATTTT,CASSKVSGDPKPQHF
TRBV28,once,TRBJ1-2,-,TGTGCCATACAAGATCCCGGACAGCTCTATGGCTACACCTTC,CAIQDPGQLYGYTF
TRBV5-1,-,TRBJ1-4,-,TGCGCCAGCAGCTTGGTCCAGGCCGATGAAAAACTGTTTTTT,CASSLVQADEKLFF
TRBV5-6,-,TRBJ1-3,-,TGTGCCAGCAGCTTGCGTTCTCGAAACACCATATATTTT,CASSLRSRNTIYF
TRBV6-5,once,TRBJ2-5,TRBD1,TGTGCCAGCAGTTACTTGGGACAGGGAGGGACCCAGTACTTC,CASSYLGQGGTQYF
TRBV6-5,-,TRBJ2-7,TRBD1,TGTGCCAGCAGCCCCGACAGGGGTATTTCCTACGAGCAGTACTTC,CASSPDRGISYEQYF
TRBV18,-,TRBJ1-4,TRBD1,TGTGCCAGCTCACGAGGACAGGAGGCAACTAATGAAAAACTGTTTTTT,CASSRGQEATNEKLFF
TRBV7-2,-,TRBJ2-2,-,TGTGCCAGCAGCTTATTCCCTGGGGGCACCGGGGAGCTGTTTTTT,CASSLFPGGTGELFF
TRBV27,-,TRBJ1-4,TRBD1,TGTGCCAGCAGCAGGGGACAGGGGAATGAAAAACTGTTTTTT,CASSRGQGNEKLFF
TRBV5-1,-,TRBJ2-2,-,TGCGCCAGCAGCTTGGCAGGTCCCCTACGTGGCACCGGGGAGCTGTTTTTT,CASSLAGPLRGTGELFF
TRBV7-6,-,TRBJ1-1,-,TGTGCCAGCAGCTTGCCCCCAGTCGGGGGGGCTTTCTTT,CASSLPPVGGAFF
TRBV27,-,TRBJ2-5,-,TGTGCCAGCAGCGTTCACCCTGTTTCCGAGACCCAGTACTTC,CASSVHPVSETQYF
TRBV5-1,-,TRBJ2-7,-,TGCGCCAGCAGCTTGGGAGGGAGGGGGCGCGAGTACGAGCAGTACTTC,CASSLGGRGREYEQYF
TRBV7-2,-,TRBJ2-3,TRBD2,TGTGCCAGCAGCTTAGCGAGGCTAGCGGGAGGGACAGATACGCAGTATTTT,CASSLARLAGGTDTQYF
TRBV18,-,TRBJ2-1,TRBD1,TGTGCCAGCTCACCACAGGGGGCCGCCTACAATGAGCAGTTCTTC,CASSPQGAAYNEQFF
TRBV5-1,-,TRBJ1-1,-,TGCGCCAGCAGCTTAGAAGGAAACGCTGAAGCTTTCTTT,CASSLEGNAEAFF
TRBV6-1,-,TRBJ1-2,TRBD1,TGTGCCAGCAGTGTAGGGACAGGGAATTTCAACTATGGCTACACCTTC,CASSVGTGNFNYGYTF
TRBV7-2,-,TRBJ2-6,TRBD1,TGTGCCAGCAGGGCAGGGGGCGCTGGGGCCAACGTCCTGACTTTC,CASRAGGAGANVLTF
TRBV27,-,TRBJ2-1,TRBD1,TGTGCCAGCAGTTTATCGGGACAGTCGTACAATGAGCAGTTCTTC,CASSLSGQSYNEQFF
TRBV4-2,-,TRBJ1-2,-,TGTGCCAGCAGCCTACTACGGGACCCAGGCCCCTATGGCTACACCTTC,CASSLLRDPGPYGYTF
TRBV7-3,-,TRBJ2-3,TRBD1,TGTGCCAGCAGGCGACAGGGGGCAGATACGCAGTATTTT,CASRRQGADTQYF
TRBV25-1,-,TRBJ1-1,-,TGTGCCAGCAGTCTAGAAGGGAACACTGAAGCTTTCTTT,CASSLEGNTEAFF
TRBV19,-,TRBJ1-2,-,TGTGCCAGTAGCCCTACGTTCAGAGATGGCTACACCTTC,CASSPTFRDGYTF
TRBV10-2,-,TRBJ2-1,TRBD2,TGCGCCAGCCTTAGACTAGCGGGAGGGCTTTCCTACAATGAGCAGTTCTTC,CASLRLAGGLSYNEQFF
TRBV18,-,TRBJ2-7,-,TGTGCCAGCTCACCATCGCTGGACGGATCCTACGAGCAGTACTTC,CASSPSLDGSYEQYF
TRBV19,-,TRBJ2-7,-,TGTGCCAGTTCCCGGGACAATTCCTATAGCTCCTACGAGCAGTACTTC,CASSRDNSYSSYEQYF
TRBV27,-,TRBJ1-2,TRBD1,TGTGCCAGCAGCCAAGGACAGGGGTGGGGAAACTATGGCTACACCTTC,CASSQGQGWGNYGYTF
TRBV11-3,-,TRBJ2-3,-,TGTGCCAGCAGCTTGGCCGCGTGGACAGATACGCAGTATTTT,CASSLAAWTDTQYF
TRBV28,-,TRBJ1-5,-,TGTGCCAGCAGTGCGACCGCAAATCAGCCCCAGCATTTT,CASSATANQPQHF
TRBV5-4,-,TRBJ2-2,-,TGTGCCAGCAGCTTCGGTCAGGGGAGGGCCGTCGGGGAGCTGTTTTTT,CASSFGQGRAVGELFF
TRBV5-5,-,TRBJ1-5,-,TGTGCCAGCAGCTTGTGGGGGTACCCCGTGTCAGGGTCCCAGCATTTT,CASSLWGYPVSGSQHF
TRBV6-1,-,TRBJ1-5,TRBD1,TGTGCCAGCAGTCCACAGGGGTCTTATCAGCCCCAGCATTTT,CASSPQGSYQPQHF
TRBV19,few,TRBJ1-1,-,TGTGCCAGTAGTCCGGGTATCAGAGCATGGGACACTGAAGCTTTCTTT,CASSPGIRAWDTEAFF
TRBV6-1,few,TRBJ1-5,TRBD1,TGTGCCAGCAGTGCCGCGACAGGGGCGGGCAATCAGCCCCAGCATTTT,CASSAATGAGNQPQHF
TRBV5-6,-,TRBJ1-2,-,TGTGCCAGCAGCTTGGAGCCGGGACTCTATGGCTACACCTTC,CASSLEPGLYGYTF
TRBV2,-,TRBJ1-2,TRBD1,TGTGCCAGCAGTCGGACAGGGATCGACTATGGCTACACCTTC,CASSRTGIDYGYTF
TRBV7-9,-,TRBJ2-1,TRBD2,TGTGCCAGCAGCGGACTAGCGGAGTACAATGAGCAGTTCTTC,CASSGLAEYNEQFF
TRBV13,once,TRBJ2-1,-,TGTGCCAGCAGCTTAGTGTTGAGAAATGAGCAGTTCTTC,CASSLVLRNEQFF
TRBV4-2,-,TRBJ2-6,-,TGTGCCAGCAGCCAGGCGGGGTTAGAGGACTCTGGGGCCAACGTCCTGACTTTC,CASSQAGLEDSGANVLTF
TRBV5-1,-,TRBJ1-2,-,TGCGCCAGCAGCTTGGCCGGGCGAACTAACTATGGCTACACCTTC,CASSLAGRTNYGYTF
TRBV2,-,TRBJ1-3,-,TGTGCCAGCAGTGAAGGCCGGGCTGGAAACACCATATATTTT,CASSEGRAGNTIYF
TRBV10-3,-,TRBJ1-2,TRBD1,TGTGCCATCAGTTCCCGCCAACGTGGGACAGAAATTGGCTACACCTTC,CAISSRQRGTEIGYTF
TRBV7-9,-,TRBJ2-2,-,TGTGCCAGCAGCTTAGTAAAGGGTGCGAACACCGGGGAGCTGTTTTTT,CASSLVKGANTGELFF
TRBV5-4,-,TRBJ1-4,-,TGTGCCAGCAGCAGAGGACAGATAGGTGCCGGGGAAAAACTGTTTTTT,CASSRGQIGAGEKLFF
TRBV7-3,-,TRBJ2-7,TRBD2,TGTGCCAGCAGCTCACGCTGGACTAGCGATCGCTACGAGCAGTACTTC,CASSSRWTSDRYEQYF
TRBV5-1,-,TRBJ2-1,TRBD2,TGCGCCAGCAGCAGAAACACGGGAGGTGCCGTCAATGAGCAGTTCTTC,CASSRNTGGAVNEQFF